This T cell receptor (beta chain) was sequenced in a study of OX40 agonist ivuxolimab in advanced cancers. Regarding the complete study: The costimulatory receptor OX40 (CD134) was targeted by ivuxolimab, a fully human IgG2 agonistic monoclonal antibody. A male proportion of nearly 85% and a mean age of approximately 55 years, ranging from 23 to 79, were recorded for the dose-escalation cohort. The paper covers the monotherapy dose-escalation part of the phase I ivuxolimab trial, which included N ≈ 50 patients. Among the roughly 54 dose-escalation patients, 19 had hepatocellular carcinoma, 15 or so melanoma, 9 renal cell carcinoma and 9 head and neck cancer. Peripheral TCRbeta sequencing aimed to test whether ivuxolimab altered TCR sequence diversity and caused clonal T-cell expansion. Patients were allowed to have had prior anti-PD-1, anti-PD-L1 or anti-CTLA-4 therapy, and less than 45% of the dose-escalation patients had previously received checkpoint inhibitors. Intravenous ivuxolimab was administered to patients every 2 weeks at six dose levels: 0.01, 0.1, 0.3, 1.5, 3 and 10 mg/kg. Partial responses occurred in three dose-escalation patients, of whom one had hepatocellular carcinoma and two had cutaneous melanoma. General findings and caveats noted by the study authors: At doses of 0.1 to 3.0 mg/kg, clonal expansion of both CD4+ and CD8+ blood T cells was observed from baseline to week 6. The antigen specificity of the clonally expanded peripheral T cells was not determined. Low levels of normalized T-cell clonal expansion were also seen in some patients who did not respond. In the 0.1-3.0 mg/kg groups, partial responders were among the patients with the lowest normalized peripheral clonal expansion, particularly in CD8+ T cells. After ivuxolimab, more expanded clones were found on average in CD8+ T cells than in CD4+ T cells.

Details on this clone: What antigen it recognizes has not been identified. No quality values exist for individual bases; no much larger clone is one base distant.

The trial excluded patients who had a history of autoimmune disease or who were on systemic immunosuppression. Peripheral blood for TCR sequencing was drawn from every dose cohort at baseline, at cycle 4 day 1 and at cycle 7 day 1. The samples were taken from a phase I, first-in-human, multicenter, open-label dose-escalation trial of ivuxolimab. The trial enrolled adults with locally advanced or metastatic head and neck squamous cell, hepatocellular, melanoma or renal cell carcinoma. Before TCR sequencing, CD4+ T cells and CD8+ T cells from peripheral blood were sorted into separate populations. Genomic DNA was extracted from sorted cells for sequencing of the TCRbeta CDR3 region. TCRbeta CDR3 regions were sequenced using the immunoSEQ Assay. Not all clones reach the TCRdb copy of this immuneACCESS table, which keeps in-frame sequences only. Checked studies attribute under half of the gap to unresolved V genes and leave the rest unexplained. This sample lists roughly 74,000 clones; roughly 83% were detected once. Roughly 2% of the sample belongs to the ten largest clones.

The sequencing here drew on CD4+ or CD8+ T cells sorted from blood, taken in a trial of the OX40 agonist ivuxolimab. This TCR came from an adult with an advanced solid tumor such as melanoma, head and neck, liver or kidney cancer.

The CDR3 reads as follows: CASSGKGRANTEAFF. The nucleotides are TGTGCCAGCAGCGGGAAGGGACGGGCGAACACTGAAGCTTTCTTT. The chain couples TRBV5-4 to TRBJ1-1; the D region possibly corresponds to TRBD1 (5 bases align). In the germline V gene (reference sequence), CDR1 corresponds to SGHNT and CDR2 to YYREEE. The CDR3 starts with the cysteine, ends with the phenylalanine, and has 15 residues. Just the 45-base CDR3 DNA is kept, in frame starting at base 1. V drops 4 bases and J drops 1 base, leaving 14 bases in between. The CDR3, completed at both ends by the reference TRBV5-4 and TRBJ1-1 genes, gives the full variable domain ETGVTQSPTHLIKTRGQQVTLRCSSQSGHNTVSWYQQALGQGPQFIFQYYREEENGRGNFPPRFSGLQFPNYSSELNVNALELDDSALYLCASSGKGRANTEAFFGQGTRLTVV.